Shown below are 29 T cell receptor beta chains from a single sample sequenced in a study of OX40 agonist ivuxolimab in advanced cancers. Profiling relied on immunoSEQ multiplex PCR, and the TCRdb table lists in-frame clones only, not all of them. The sample lists 20,000 to 25,000 clones, approximately 84% occurring once. The input for sequencing was CD4+ or CD8+ T cells sorted from blood, taken in a trial of the OX40 agonist ivuxolimab. Source of these receptors: an adult with an advanced solid tumor such as melanoma, head and neck, liver or kidney cancer.

The chain joins TRBV10-3 to TRBJ2-1; D remains ambiguous. The CDR3 covers 13 residues. Germline V lookup: CDR1 ENHRY, CDR2 SYGVKD. V shed 7 bases and J shed 3 bases, with 10 bases lying between them. CDR3 loop: CAIMQVDYNEQFF. The CDR3, as DNA: TGTGCCATCATGCAGGTGGACTACAATGAGCAGTTCTTC.

This chain links TRBV6-1 with TRBJ2-7, with D perhaps TRBD2 (7 bases). Germline CDR1 and CDR2: MNHNS and SASEGT. The CDR3 is made up of 14 amino acids. V was trimmed by 8 bases and J by 1 base, leaving 15 bases between them. The CDR3 sequence: CASQGGGASYEQYF. The CDR3 DNA reads TGTGCCAGCCAAGGTGGGGGGGCGTCCTACGAGCAGTACTTC.

The rearrangement links TRBV30 to TRBJ1-1; D is possibly TRBD1 (6 bases). Germline V lookup: CDR1 GTSNPN, CDR2 SVGIG (reference sequence). With 4 bases removed from V and 2 bases from J, the gap between germline ends came to 14 bases. The CDR3 runs 14 residues. Here the CDR3 DNA reads TGTGCCTGGACCCCACAGGGCCCTAACACTGAAGCTTTCTTT. This encodes CAWTPQGPNTEAFF.

The chain joins TRBV27 to TRBJ1-2, with D uncertain. Trimming stripped 5 bases from V and 4 bases from J, with 8 bases between. From germline, CDR1 is MNHEY and CDR2 SMNVEV (reference sequence). The CDR3 covers 12 residues. The CDR3 DNA sequence: TGTGCCAGCAGTCCGACGGGCTATGGCTACACCTTC. Translated: CASSPTGYGYTF.

The gene calls are TRBV21-1 and TRBJ2-7; the tabulated D call, TRBD1, remains unverified against the DNA. TRBV21-1 is given as a pseudogene. The CDR3 length is 13 residues. The CDR3, as DNA: TGTGCCAGCAGCGGCAGGGGTTCCTACGAGCAGTACTTC. It encodes CASSGRGSYEQYF.

The V and J genes are TRBV10-2 and TRBJ2-1, with 8 nucleotides matching TRBD2. The CDR3 covers 14 residues. The germline CDR1 and CDR2 sequences are WSHSY and SAAADI. The V gene end was trimmed by 4 bases and the J gene end by 10 bases; junction bases not matched to a gene: 9. CDR3 sequence (DNA): TGCGCCAGCAGTGTGACCGGGGGGGCCGACGAGCAGTTCTTC. Its translation is CASSVTGGADEQFF.

V is TRBV28 and J is TRBJ2-6; D is uncertain. V lost 4 bases, J lost 6 bases, and 16 bases lay in between. Germline loops: CDR1 MDHEN, CDR2 SYDVKM. This CDR3 has 16 residues. CDR3 protein: CASSYPDTLEANVLTF. CDR3 DNA sequence: TGTGCCAGCAGTTATCCTGACACCCTGGAGGCCAACGTCCTGACTTTC.

This chain links TRBV28 with TRBJ1-4; no reliable D call. Germline values: CDR1 MDHEN, CDR2 SYDVKM. This CDR3 region has 11 residues. Trimming removed 2 bases at V and 8 bases at J, with 3 bases between. CDR3 sequence (DNA): TGTGCCAGCAGTTTAGGCGAAAAACTGTTTTTT. It translates to CASSLGEKLFF. Complete variable domain (other parts from reference TRBV28 and TRBJ1-4): DVKVTQSSRYLVKRTGEKVFLECVQDMDHENMFWYRQDPGLGLRLIYFSYDVKMKEKGDIPEGYSVSREKKERFSLILESASTNQTSMYLCASSLGEKLFFGSGTQLSVL.

This chain uses TRBV5-5 with TRBJ1-1; D might be TRBD1 (5 bases). The CDR3 is made up of 13 amino acids. V dropped 1 base and J dropped 7 bases, with 11 bases sitting between them. CDR1 and CDR2 (germline): SGHKS, YYEKEE (reference sequence). Here the CDR3 reads CASSLPRQFEAFF. In DNA, the CDR3 is TGTGCCAGCAGCTTGCCTCGACAGTTTGAAGCTTTCTTT.

The chain employs TRBV4-1 and TRBJ2-6; no clear D. This CDR3 spans 18 amino acids. Germline-derived CDR1 and CDR2 are MGHRA and YSYEKL. V was clipped by 5 bases and J by 5 bases, with 22 bases between them. CDR3 nucleotide sequence: TGCGCCAGCAGCTGCCTCCCTAGAACACAAAGTCGGGCCAACGTCCTGACTTTC. It yields the protein CASSCLPRTQSRANVLTF.

The chain has TRBV28 and TRBJ2-7; TRBD1 matches at 8 bases. Germline V lookup: CDR1 MDHEN, CDR2 SYDVKM. The V and J ends lost 6 bases and 2 bases, in that order; junction bases with no gene match: 9. The CDR3 spans 15 residues. CDR3 in DNA: TGTGCCAGCAGAGAGAAGACAGGGGCCGCCTACGAGCAGTACTTC. Its protein is CASREKTGAAYEQYF.

V usage is TRBV6-5 and J usage is TRBJ2-7, with 7 nucleotides matching TRBD1. V was pared by 11 bases and J by 3 bases, with 13 bases of the junction left unmatched. The germline CDR1 and CDR2 sequences are MNHEY and SVGAGI. The CDR3 has 14 amino acids. The CDR3 DNA reads as TGTGCCGTGTCGACAGGGCTGGTGGGCTACGAGCAGTACTTC. This encodes CAVSTGLVGYEQYF.

This rearrangement joins TRBV27 to TRBJ2-1, with 8 bases matching TRBD2. Germline CDR1 and CDR2: MNHEY and SMNVEV (reference sequence). This CDR3 spans 15 amino acids. J was trimmed by 9 bases and V by 5 bases; bases with no gene match: 12. CDR3 nucleotides: TGTGCCAGCAGTCCAGTTGCGGGGGGAAAGGGTGAGCAGTTCTTC. This codes for CASSPVAGGKGEQFF.

The chain joins TRBV27 to TRBJ1-2; no clear D. Trimming removed 9 bases from V and 2 bases from J, with 13 bases in between. The CDR3 covers 13 residues. Germline V gene data show CDR1 as MNHEY and CDR2 as SMNVEV (reference sequence). The CDR3 DNA reads TGTGCCAGGCCATCGGAGGCCAACTATGGCTACACCTTC. It is translated as CARPSEANYGYTF.

The chain is built from TRBV11-3 and TRBJ2-2; 10 bases align to TRBD2. Germline CDR1 and CDR2: SGHNT and YENEEA. The CDR3 has 17 amino acids. J was trimmed by 2 bases and V by 2 bases; bases with no gene match: 5. CDR3 amino acids: CASSLRSGRGNTGELFF. CDR3 bases: TGTGCCAGCAGCTTAAGAAGCGGGAGGGGTAACACCGGGGAGCTGTTTTTT. Using reference TRBV11-3 and TRBJ2-2 for the parts outside the CDR3, the full variable domain is EAGVVQSPRYKIIEKKQPVAFWCNPISGHNTLYWYLQNLGQGPELLIRYENEEAVDDSQLPKDRFSAERLKGVDSTLKIQPAELGDSAVYLCASSLRSGRGNTGELFFGEGSRLTVL.

The genes are TRBV7-3 and TRBJ2-1, with D hard to call. Trimming left V 5 bases short and J 0 bases short, with 11 bases between. CDR1 and CDR2 from the germline V gene are SGHTA and FQGTGA. The CDR3 covers 15 residues. CDR3: CASSPTQSSYNEQFF. The CDR3 DNA reads as TGTGCCAGCAGCCCCACACAAAGCTCCTACAATGAGCAGTTCTTC. Based on the CDR3 plus reference TRBV7-3 and TRBJ2-1, the full variable domain is GAGVSQTPSNKVTEKGKYVELRCDPISGHTALYWYRQSLGQGPEFLIYFQGTGAADDSGLPNDRFFAVRPEGSVSTLKIQRTERGDSAVYLCASSPTQSSYNEQFFGPGTRLTVL.

CDR3 in amino acids: CASSLLGTYEQYF. DNA of the CDR3: TGTGCCAGCAGCTTGTTAGGTACCTACGAGCAGTACTTC. The chain is built from TRBV5-6 and TRBJ2-7; unclear D gene. V gave up 1 base and J gave up 2 bases, with 7 bases separating them. Looked up from germline, CDR1 is SGHDT and CDR2 is YYEEEE. This CDR3 is built from 13 residues.

The gene calls are TRBV7-9 and TRBJ2-5, with D unresolved. Germline values: CDR1 SEHNR, CDR2 FQNEAQ (reference sequence). This CDR3 is 13 amino acids long. The V gene lost 1 base and the J gene lost 3 bases, with 6 bases spanning the gap. The CDR3 protein is CASSLGVEETQYF. CDR3 sequence (DNA): TGTGCCAGCAGCTTAGGTGTCGAAGAGACCCAGTACTTC.

The gene calls are TRBV11-1 and TRBJ2-7; possible D gene TRBD1, 6 bases. This CDR3 comprises 14 residues. The germline CDR1 and CDR2 sequences are SGHAT and FQDESV (reference sequence). V was clipped by 5 bases and J by 7 bases, with 18 bases between them. In nucleotides, the CDR3 is TGTGCCAGCAGCAGAACAGGGAACTCGGGGGAGCAGTACTTC. It encodes CASSRTGNSGEQYF. The complete variable domain, with remaining parts taken from reference TRBV11-1 and TRBJ2-7, reads EAEVAQSPRYKITEKSQAVAFWCDPISGHATLYWYRQILGQGPELLVQFQDESVVDDSQLPKDRFSAERLKGVDSTLKIQPAELGDSAMYLCASSRTGNSGEQYFGPGTRLTVT.

The count of this clone is one. The V gene is TRBV19, the J gene TRBJ2-7; D ambiguous. Trimming shortened V by 5 bases and J by 5 bases, and 7 bases separated the two germline ends. The CDR3 covers 11 residues. Looked up from germline, CDR1 is LNHDA and CDR2 is SQIVND (reference sequence). The CDR3 region has the DNA TGTGCCAGTAGTTACGCCCACGAGCAGTACTTC. This codes for CASSYAHEQYF. Full variable domain (outside the CDR3, taken from reference TRBV19 and TRBJ2-7): DGGITQSPKYLFRKEGQNVTLSCEQNLNHDAMYWYRQDPGQGLRLIYYSQIVNDFQKGDIAEGYSVSREKKESFPLTVTSAQKNPTAFYLCASSYAHEQYFGPGTRLTVT.

This clone was observed a handful of times. V gene TRBV2 combines with J gene TRBJ1-2; 7 bases match TRBD1. V was clipped by 7 bases and J by 6 bases; unmatched bases: 5. Germline CDR1 SNHLY, CDR2 FYNNEI. The CDR3 is 12 residues long. CDR3 in amino acids: CASTGGENGYTF. CDR3 bases: TGTGCCAGCACAGGGGGTGAGAATGGCTACACCTTC.

CDR3 residues: CASSTTGGTNEKLFF. CDR3 sequence (DNA): TGTGCCAGTAGCACAACCGGGGGCACTAATGAAAAACTGTTTTTT. The genes are TRBV19 and TRBJ1-4; the D gene is possibly TRBD1 (6 bases). The CDR3 contains 15 residues. Trimming removed 6 bases at V and 2 bases at J, with 13 bases between. Germline assignment: CDR1 LNHDA and CDR2 SQIVND (reference sequence).

V usage is TRBV11-1 and J usage is TRBJ2-7, with D maybe TRBD2 (5 bases). V dropped 7 bases and J dropped 4 bases, with 17 bases sitting between them. CDR1 and CDR2 from the germline V gene are SGHAT and FQDESV (reference sequence). This CDR3 region has 14 residues. The CDR3: CASTSGGALYEQYF. The CDR3 nucleotides read TGTGCCAGCACCTCAGGAGGCGCCTTATACGAGCAGTACTTC.

The CDR3 is CASSYAGIAFF. The DNA of the CDR3 is TGTGCCAGCAGTTACGCCGGGATTGCTTTCTTT. The chain combines TRBV6-5 with TRBJ1-1, with D uncertain. Germline CDR1 reads MNHEY; CDR2 reads SVGAGI. The CDR3 has 11 residues. The germline V and J ends were trimmed by 2 bases and 11 bases, with 9 bases remaining between them.

As DNA, the CDR3 is TGTGCCAGCAGCTTGACAGCCAATGAGCAGTTCTTC. Translated: CASSLTANEQFF. V and J are TRBV7-8 and TRBJ2-1; weak D call: TRBD1 (5 bases). CDR1 and CDR2 (germline): SGHVS, FQNEAQ. Trimming stripped 3 bases from V and 6 bases from J, with 6 bases between. The CDR3 spans 12 residues.

This clone was recorded once. The chain has TRBV13 and TRBJ2-3; 9 nucleotides line up with TRBD1. The CDR3 contains 15 residues. CDR1 is PRHDT, CDR2 FYEKMQ, per germline (reference sequence). V lost 4 bases and J lost 7; bases outside the gene matches: 9. The CDR3 DNA reads as TGTGCCAGCAGCTCAGGGGGACAGGGACTTAATACGCAGTATTTT. Encoded protein: CASSSGGQGLNTQYF.

This clone was seen a few times. J is TRBJ2-7 and V is TRBV6-1; 8 bases align to TRBD1. The CDR3 is 13 residues long. The germline gives CDR1 MNHNS, CDR2 SASEGT. V trimming: 7 bases; J trimming: 1 base; junction bases outside the gene matches: 3. The CDR3 protein is CASKDRASYEQYF. CDR3 nucleotide sequence: TGTGCCAGCAAGGACAGGGCTTCCTACGAGCAGTACTTC.

The V call is TRBV7-9, the J call TRBJ1-2; TRBD1 matches at 7 bases. Losses at the gene ends were 8 bases for V and 4 bases for J; bases not matched to a gene: 7. Looked up from germline, CDR1 is SEHNR and CDR2 is FQNEAQ (reference sequence). The CDR3 length is 13 residues. CDR3 loop: CASGQDRFYGYTF. The CDR3 bases are TGTGCCAGCGGACAGGACAGGTTCTATGGCTACACCTTC.

V gene TRBV7-2 combines with J gene TRBJ1-6, with D possibly TRBD1 on 5 matching bases. Germline CDR1 reads SGHTA; CDR2 reads FQGNSA. V lost 10 bases and J 8 bases, leaving 12 bases between the germline ends. The CDR3 contains 12 residues. The CDR3 sequence: CANEGIDSPLHF. CDR3 sequence (DNA): TGTGCCAATGAGGGGATCGATTCACCCCTCCACTTT.